Sequencing of this T cell receptor (beta chain) was carried out in a study of Graves' ophthalmopathy and Graves' hyperthyroidism. Regarding the study as a whole: Ophthalmopathy could be told apart from stable hyperthyroidism by a 13-signature model (87.88% sensitivity, roughly 81% specificity).

This clonotype has at least ten counts. What it recognizes is unknown. It was on clinical symptoms, serum thyroxine, TRAb, thyroid ultrasound and orbital computed tomography that diagnosis relied. V was clipped by 8 bases and J by 1 base; unmatched bases: 4. This CDR3 has 13 residues. Germline CDR1 reads SNHLY; CDR2 reads FYNNEI. CDR3 regions of TCR beta were amplified from RNA transcripts. First-round RT-PCR relied on HTBI primers, and a second-round multiplex PCR came next. TCRdb reprocessed the multiplex PCR reads with MiXCR, giving one entry per CDR3 protein. The table records over a million distinct CDR3 sequences, roughly two fifths of them present only once.

The receptor was isolated from an adult man with Graves' hyperthyroidism. The V call is TRBV2, the J call TRBJ2-7, with 8 bases fitting TRBD1. The material sequenced was peripheral blood or thyroid tissue (not recorded which). The CDR3 nucleotides read TGTGCCAGCGCAGGACAGGGATCCTACGAGCAGTACTTC. This gives the protein CASAGQGSYEQYF. The whole variable domain, filled in from reference TRBV2 and TRBJ2-7, reads EPEVTQTPSHQVTQMGQEVILRCVPISNHLYFYWYRQILGQKVEFLVSFYNNEISEKSEIFDDQFSVERPDGSNFTLKIRSTKLEDSAMYFCASAGQGSYEQYFGPGTRLTVT.